These 9 T cell receptor beta chains share one sample of origin, sequenced in a study of blood T cell repertoires in COVID-19. Here immunoSEQ multiplex PCR was the method, and the copy in TCRdb shows in-frame clones only, minus some. In the table there are about 330,000 clones, 70% to 90% of which are singletons. Input material: PBMCs or T cells enriched from blood (not recorded which). The source is a woman aged 25 to 39 who had recovered from COVID-19.

The chain links TRBV7-2 to TRBJ1-1; TRBD1 aligns across 8 bases. Germline assignment: CDR1 SGHTA and CDR2 FQGNSA. J gave up 4 bases and V 2 bases, and 9 bases lay outside the gene matches. The CDR3 consists of 16 residues. The CDR3 is CASSLRLQGAGTEAFF. The CDR3 nucleotides read TGTGCCAGCAGCTTACGCCTCCAGGGGGCGGGCACTGAAGCTTTCTTT.

The V and J genes are TRBV9 and TRBJ2-5; the D is unclear. The germline gives CDR1 SGDLS, CDR2 YYNGEE. The CDR3 has 12 residues. Trimming shortened V by 3 bases and J by 4 bases, and 7 bases separated the two germline ends. The DNA for the CDR3 is TGTGCCAGCAGCGGTCTAGGAGAGACCCAGTACTTC. It is translated as CASSGLGETQYF.

The V and J genes are TRBV25-1 and TRBJ2-5; 11 nucleotides match TRBD2. Trimming at V came to 6 bases and at J to 3 bases, leaving 6 bases not matched to a gene. This CDR3 region has 15 residues. The V gene's germline CDR1 is MGHDK and CDR2 SYGVNS. The CDR3 sequence is CASRGTSGYKETQYF. DNA of the CDR3: TGTGCCAGCAGGGGGACTAGCGGTTATAAAGAGACCCAGTACTTC.

The J gene is TRBJ1-5, the V gene TRBV7-2, with D perhaps matching TRBD1 (5 bases). The germline V gene encodes CDR1 SGHTA and CDR2 FQGNSA. V was trimmed by 5 bases and J by 5 bases, leaving 19 bases between them. The CDR3 spans 16 residues. CDR3 nucleotide sequence: TGTGCCAGCAGCCCCTCGGGGGGGTACGTAGATCAGCCCCAGCATTTT. Amino acid sequence: CASSPSGGYVDQPQHF.

The gene calls are TRBV5-1 and TRBJ2-2, with 8 nucleotides matching TRBD1. Germline V gives CDR1 SGHRS, CDR2 YFSETQ. J lost 1 base, V lost 2 bases, and 4 bases had no gene match. The CDR3 spans 16 residues. The DNA for the CDR3 is TGCGCCAGCAGCTTAGGGACAGGAGTGAACACCGGGGAGCTGTTTTTT. This sequence encodes CASSLGTGVNTGELFF.

V is TRBV5-6 and J is TRBJ1-2, with D unresolved. Deletions cut 4 bases from V and 7 bases from J, with 14 bases between. CDR1 and CDR2 from the germline V gene are SGHDT and YYEEEE. The CDR3 extends over 13 amino acids. The CDR3 bases are TGTGCCAGCAGCCTGTTCCAGGTTGTTGGCTACACCTTC. Translation: CASSLFQVVGYTF.

This chain connects TRBV4-1 to TRBJ1-2; D gene ambiguous. V was trimmed by 0 bases and J by 4 bases, leaving 15 bases between them. The length of the CDR3 is 16 residues. Germline CDR1 MGHRA, CDR2 YSYEKL. CDR3 DNA: TGCGCCAGCAGCCAAGATGGGTCGGGATATGTCTATGGCTACACCTTC. This encodes CASSQDGSGYVYGYTF.

V is TRBV6-5 and J is TRBJ1-2; a weak D match, TRBD1 (6 bases). The V and J ends lost 6 bases and 4 bases respectively, with 15 bases between them. The CDR3 has 14 residues. From germline, CDR1 is MNHEY and CDR2 SVGAGI. For the CDR3, the DNA is TGTGCCAGCAGGGGGGGGCGCCTAGCCTATGGCTACACCTTC. It codes for CASRGGRLAYGYTF.

The V and J genes are TRBV30 and TRBJ1-2; TRBD1 aligns across 9 bases. The CDR3 runs to 11 residues. The germline V gene encodes CDR1 GTSNPN and CDR2 SVGIG (reference sequence). V was pared by 5 bases and J by 8 bases, with 3 bases of the junction left unmatched. Written as DNA, the CDR3 is TGTGCCTGGCATACAGGGGGCGGCTACACCTTC. It specifies CAWHTGGGYTF.